This T cell receptor beta chain was sequenced for a study of Graves' ophthalmopathy and Graves' hyperthyroidism. The study amplified TCR beta CDR3 regions using RNA transcripts. First-round RT-PCR relied on HTBI primers, and a second-round multiplex PCR came next. TCRdb independently ran MiXCR on the multiplex PCR reads; one entry per CDR3 protein. The sample lists about 170,000 distinct CDR3 sequences; 30% to 45% were seen once. Germline V gives CDR1 MNHEY, CDR2 SVGAGI. V shed 0 bases and J shed 0 bases, with 12 bases lying between them. The length of the CDR3 is 17 residues. Points on this clonotype: Its antigen remains unknown.

The diagnosis was founded upon clinical symptoms, serum thyroxine, TRAb, thyroid ultrasound and orbital computed tomography. The study's findings and limits: Among thyroid clonotypes expanded above 0.001 frequency, most also appeared in blood.

The chain has TRBV6-5 and TRBJ1-3; D is unclear. The sequencing input was peripheral blood. This TCR was sampled from a woman aged 40 to 50 with Graves' ophthalmopathy. DNA of the CDR3: TGTGCCAGCAGTTACTCGAGGATAGGGATCTCTGGAAACACCATATATTTT. Encoded protein: CASSYSRIGISGNTIYF.